This TCR beta chain was found in a study of CD8 T cells in ankylosing spondylitis. Regarding the study as a whole: In ankylosing spondylitis blood, a motif of eight highly homologous TCR beta variants appeared characteristic. Matched ankylosing spondylitis synovial fluid reportedly showed significant enrichment of disease-linked clones.

It was by quantitative 5'-RACE with molecular barcodes that TCR beta libraries were made. TCRdb analysed the 5' RACE reads with MiXCR anew, one entry per CDR3 protein. The sample has around 770,000 distinct CDR3 sequences; around a fifth are singletons. Comments on this clonotype: Its specificity is unknown.

V shed 1 base and J shed 4 bases, with 16 bases lying between them. This CDR3 spans 16 amino acids. Germline-derived CDR1 and CDR2 are MGHRA and YSYEKL. V and J are TRBV4-1 and TRBJ1-2, with D possibly being TRBD1 (6 bases). Sequenced: blood, either unsorted or a sorted T cell fraction (not recorded which). This sequence originates from a male donor with ankylosing spondylitis. The CDR3 region has the DNA TGCGCCAGCAGCCAAGCACTCAGTCAGGGGATCTATGGCTACACCTTC. This translates into CASSQALSQGIYGYTF.